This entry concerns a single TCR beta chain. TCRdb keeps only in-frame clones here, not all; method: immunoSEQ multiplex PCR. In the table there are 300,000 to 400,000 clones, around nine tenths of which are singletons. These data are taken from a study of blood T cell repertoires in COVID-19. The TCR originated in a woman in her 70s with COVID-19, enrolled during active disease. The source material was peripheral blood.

CDR3 sequence: CASSLGPGTGVNTIYF. DNA for the CDR3: TGTGCCAGCAGCTTAGGCCCCGGGACAGGGGTGAACACCATATATTTT. The chain links TRBV7-9 to TRBJ1-3, with TRBD1 matching 10 bases. Germline assignment: CDR1 SEHNR and CDR2 FQNEAQ (reference sequence). The CDR3 contains 16 residues. J was trimmed by 7 bases and V by 1 base; bases with no gene match: 7.